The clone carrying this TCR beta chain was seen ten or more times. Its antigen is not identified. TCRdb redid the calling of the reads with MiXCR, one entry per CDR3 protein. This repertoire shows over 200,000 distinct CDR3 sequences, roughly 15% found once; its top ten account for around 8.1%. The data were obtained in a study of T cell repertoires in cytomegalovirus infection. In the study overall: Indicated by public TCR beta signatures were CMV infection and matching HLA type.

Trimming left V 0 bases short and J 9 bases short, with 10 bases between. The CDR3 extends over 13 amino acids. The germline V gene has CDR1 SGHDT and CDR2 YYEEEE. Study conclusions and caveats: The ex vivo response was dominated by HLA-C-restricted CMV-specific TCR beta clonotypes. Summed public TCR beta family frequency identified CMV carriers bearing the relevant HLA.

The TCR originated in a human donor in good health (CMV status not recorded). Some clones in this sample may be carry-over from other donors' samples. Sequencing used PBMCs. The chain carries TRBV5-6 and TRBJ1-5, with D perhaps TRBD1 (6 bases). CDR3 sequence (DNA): TGTGCCAGCAGCTTGGACCAGGGGTCGCCCCAGCATTTT. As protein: CASSLDQGSPQHF.